What follows are 23 T cell receptor beta chains derived from one specimen sequenced in a study of blood T cell repertoires in COVID-19. The assay was immunoSEQ multiplex PCR, and TCRdb's table has in-frame clones only and misses some. Of approximately 210,000 clones in the sample, over 70% were seen once. The sequenced material came from peripheral blood. These receptors originate from a man aged 45-65 years with active or convalescent COVID-19.

This chain joins TRBV5-1 and TRBJ2-3; no firm D call. Trimming took off 2 bases at V and 4 bases at J, with 8 bases between the two ends. CDR3 length equals 13 residues. CDR1 and CDR2 from the germline V gene are SGHRS and YFSETQ. The CDR3 nucleotides are TGCGCCAGCAGCTTAAGGAGCGCAGATACGCAGTATTTT. As protein: CASSLRSADTQYF.

The rearrangement joins TRBV10-3 to TRBJ1-3; 7 bases align to TRBD1. The CDR3 runs to 14 residues. J was trimmed by 0 bases and V by 6 bases; bases with no gene match: 2. Germline V gene lookup returns CDR1 ENHRY and CDR2 SYGVKD. The CDR3 DNA is TGTGCCATCAGCCCAGGGGGCTCTGGAAACACCATATATTTT. Its translation: CAISPGGSGNTIYF.

The chain recombines TRBV7-6 with TRBJ1-2; D is possibly TRBD1 (5 bases). CDR1 is SGHVS, CDR2 FNYEAQ, per germline. Between the trimmed V and J ends, which lost 5 bases and 1 base, there was a span of 8 bases. The CDR3 is 13 residues long. CDR3 residues: CASSPQGNYGYTF. CDR3 sequence (DNA): TGTGCCAGCAGCCCCCAGGGTAACTATGGCTACACCTTC.

This clone was counted a single time. The CDR3: CASSLWLGQDRFSPLHF. The CDR3 bases are TGTGCCAGCAGTTTATGGTTGGGACAGGACCGTTTTTCACCCCTCCACTTT. This chain links TRBV27 with TRBJ1-6; 8 bases match TRBD1. Germline V gene lookup returns CDR1 MNHEY and CDR2 SMNVEV (reference sequence). CDR3 length equals 17 residues. Trimming at V came to 1 base and at J to 9 bases, leaving 11 bases not matched to a gene.

The rearrangement joins TRBV19 to TRBJ1-3; 7 bases map to TRBD1. Per the germline V gene, CDR1 is LNHDA and CDR2 is SQIVND (reference sequence). Trimming at V came to 9 bases and at J to 0 bases, leaving 2 bases not matched to a gene. This CDR3 is built from 13 residues. For the CDR3, the DNA is TGTGCCAGCTGGGACAGCTCTGGAAACACCATATATTTT. It encodes CASWDSSGNTIYF.

V and J are TRBV6-5 and TRBJ2-5; 8 bases are a match to TRBD2. The CDR3 is made up of 15 amino acids. V dropped 5 bases and J dropped 5; count of bases not matched to a gene: 10. The germline V gene encodes CDR1 MNHEY and CDR2 SVGAGI. The CDR3 region has the DNA TGTGCCAGCAGTCCAATAGCGGGGCCCGGGGAGACCCAGTACTTC. Protein product: CASSPIAGPGETQYF.

This chain connects TRBV12-3 or TRBV12-4 to TRBJ1-2; 7 nucleotides align to TRBD1. The CDR3 has 13 amino acids. The J segment lost 3 bases and the V segment lost 5 bases, leaving 3 bases of the junction unmatched. As DNA, the CDR3 is TGTGCCAGCAGTGCTGGGACAGACTATGGCTACACCTTC. It codes for CASSAGTDYGYTF.

The chain employs TRBV6-2 or TRBV6-3 and TRBJ1-5; no clear D gene. V lost 3 bases and J lost 2, with 11 bases in between. CDR3 size: 15 residues. Germline lookup yields CDR1 MNHEY and CDR2 SVGEGT. CDR3 nucleotides: TGTGCCAGCAGTTATAGAATGGGCGGCAATCAGCCCCAGCATTTT. It encodes CASSYRMGGNQPQHF.

The chain carries TRBV7-9 and TRBJ2-1; tentatively, D is TRBD2 (6 bases). V was pared by 1 base and J by 7 bases, with 11 bases between. Germline V gives CDR1 SEHNR, CDR2 FQNEAQ (reference sequence). The CDR3 spans 14 residues. CDR3 sequence (DNA): TGTGCCAGCAGCTTAGGAACTAGCCCGAATGAGCAGTTCTTC. It is translated as CASSLGTSPNEQFF. Filled out from reference TRBV7-9 and TRBJ2-1, the complete variable domain reads DTGVSQNPRHKITKRGQNVTFRCDPISEHNRLYWYRQTLGQGPEFLTYFQNEAQLEKSRLLSDRFSAERPKGSFSTLEIQRTEQGDSAMYLCASSLGTSPNEQFFGPGTRLTVL.

The chain links TRBV24-1 to TRBJ1-2; D is possibly TRBD1 (5 bases). Germline assignment: CDR1 KGHDR and CDR2 SFDVKD. The CDR3 totals 15 residues. The V gene lost 5 bases and the J gene lost 2 bases, with 14 bases spanning the gap. The CDR3 DNA reads TGTGCCACCAGTGGGGGGGGAACTTGGAACTATGGCTACACCTTC. Protein: CATSGGGTWNYGYTF.

There are a few counts of this clone. V and J are TRBV28 and TRBJ2-5; TRBD2 aligns across 7 bases. The junction had 9 bases not matched to a gene; V was cut back by 4 bases and J by 4 bases. The length of the CDR3 is 15 residues. CDR1 is MDHEN, CDR2 SYDVKM, per germline. DNA for the CDR3: TGTGCCAGCAGTTCCCGCCGGGGAGGGCGAGAGACCCAGTACTTC. Amino acids: CASSSRRGGRETQYF.

This chain connects TRBV7-2 to TRBJ2-1; D possibly corresponds to TRBD2 (6 bases). Germline values: CDR1 SGHTA, CDR2 FQGNSA. The germline V and J ends were trimmed by 6 bases and 7 bases, with 13 bases remaining between them. CDR3 length: 13 amino acids. The CDR3 DNA reads as TGTGCCAGCAGTTTACGGGAGATAAATGAGCAGTTCTTC. Protein sequence: CASSLREINEQFF.

This clone was recorded only once. The rearrangement joins TRBV12-5 to TRBJ1-1; the D gene is possibly TRBD1 (5 bases). CDR3 length: 14 amino acids. In germline, CDR1 is LGHNT, CDR2 FRNRAP. The V gene lost 4 bases and the J gene lost 1 base, with 10 bases spanning the gap. This chain's CDR3 is CASGSETANTEAFF. CDR3 nucleotides: TGTGCTAGTGGTTCCGAGACAGCGAACACTGAAGCTTTCTTT.

This clone showed up many times. This chain joins TRBV18 and TRBJ1-1, with D hard to call. Germline V gives CDR1 KGHSH, CDR2 LQKENI. V was cut by 6 bases and J by 5 bases, with 13 bases left in between. This CDR3 contains 13 residues. The CDR3 DNA reads TGTGCCAGCTCCGCGGGGTCGCATACTGAAGCTTTCTTT. Encoded protein: CASSAGSHTEAFF.

The chain links TRBV7-9 to TRBJ1-6, with 7 bases identical to TRBD1. J was trimmed by 7 bases and V by 4 bases; bases with no gene match: 4. The CDR3 runs 14 residues. Germline CDR1 and CDR2: SEHNR and FQNEAQ (reference sequence). CDR3 protein: CASSSGTENSPLHF. DNA of the CDR3: TGTGCCAGCAGCTCCGGGACAGAGAATTCACCCCTCCACTTT.

The V call is TRBV28, the J call TRBJ2-7, with 9 bases that match TRBD2. The CDR3 length is 15 residues. V lost 2 bases, J lost 5 bases, and 7 bases stayed unmatched. Germline values: CDR1 MDHEN, CDR2 SYDVKM. This CDR3 is CASSLVREGGDEQYF. The DNA for the CDR3 is TGTGCCAGCAGTTTAGTGCGGGAGGGCGGCGACGAGCAGTACTTC.

This chain joins TRBV19 and TRBJ1-3; D perhaps matches TRBD1 (6 bases). Germline V gives CDR1 LNHDA, CDR2 SQIVND (reference sequence). V was clipped by 10 bases and J by 9 bases, with 19 bases between them. The length of the CDR3 is 13 residues. The CDR3 nucleotides read TGTGCCACTACTGAGGGGGTTGCCGCCACCATATATTTT. Protein sequence: CATTEGVAATIYF.

J is TRBJ1-3 and V is TRBV2; 10 bases map to TRBD1. Germline lookup yields CDR1 SNHLY and CDR2 FYNNEI. This CDR3 is built from 15 residues. Losses at the gene ends were 6 bases for V and 2 bases for J; bases not matched to a gene: 4. The CDR3 sequence is CASSGDRGPGNTIYF. The CDR3 nucleotides are TGTGCCAGCAGCGGAGACAGGGGGCCTGGAAACACCATATATTTT.

The rearrangement joins TRBV28 to TRBJ1-2; D remains ambiguous. V shed 3 bases and J shed 4 bases, with 6 bases lying between them. The CDR3 sequence is 12 residues long. From germline, CDR1 is MDHEN and CDR2 SYDVKM. CDR3 nucleotides: TGTGCCAGCAGTTTGCGGTCCTATGGCTACACCTTC. Its translation: CASSLRSYGYTF.

The chain uses TRBV6-5 and TRBJ1-4; D gene uncertain. CDR3 size: 15 residues. V was clipped by 2 bases and J by 1 base, with 8 bases between them. Germline assignment: CDR1 MNHEY and CDR2 SVGAGI. CDR3 nucleotide sequence: TGTGCCAGCAGTTACAGACATCAAACTAATGAAAAACTGTTTTTT. Its protein is CASSYRHQTNEKLFF.

The chain recombines TRBV5-1 with TRBJ1-4; 7 bases line up with TRBD1. The germline V gene has CDR1 SGHRS and CDR2 YFSETQ. The junction had 8 bases not matched to a gene; V was cut back by 3 bases and J by 0 bases. This CDR3 region has 17 residues. CDR3 sequence: CASSSTGRVATNEKLFF. In DNA form, the CDR3 reads TGCGCCAGCAGCTCGACAGGGCGGGTGGCAACTAATGAAAAACTGTTTTTT. The full variable domain, in which reference TRBV5-1 and TRBJ1-4 provide the parts outside the CDR3, is KAGVTQTPRYLIKTRGQQVTLSCSPISGHRSVSWYQQTPGQGLQFLFEYFSETQRNKGNFPGRFSGRQFSNSRSEMNVSTLELGDSALYLCASSSTGRVATNEKLFFGSGTQLSVL.

This clone turned up a few times. One junction end disagrees with the germline gene, perhaps due to a read error. The chain employs TRBV6-1 and TRBJ2-7, with TRBD2 matching over 10 bases. The CDR3 runs to 15 residues. The germline V gene encodes CDR1 MNHNS and CDR2 SASEGT. CDR3 nucleotide sequence: TGTGCCAGCAGTAAAGCGGGAGGGCTGTCCTACGAGCAGTACTTC. As protein: CASSKAGGLSYEQYF.

The chain has TRBV28 and TRBJ2-5; D perhaps matches TRBD2 (5 bases). CDR1 and CDR2 (germline): MDHEN, SYDVKM. Trimming pared 6 bases from V and 5 bases from J, leaving 10 bases between. The CDR3 has 12 residues. For the CDR3, the DNA is TGTGCCAGCAGGGTCTCGGGGGAGACCCAGTACTTC. Amino acid sequence: CASRVSGETQYF.